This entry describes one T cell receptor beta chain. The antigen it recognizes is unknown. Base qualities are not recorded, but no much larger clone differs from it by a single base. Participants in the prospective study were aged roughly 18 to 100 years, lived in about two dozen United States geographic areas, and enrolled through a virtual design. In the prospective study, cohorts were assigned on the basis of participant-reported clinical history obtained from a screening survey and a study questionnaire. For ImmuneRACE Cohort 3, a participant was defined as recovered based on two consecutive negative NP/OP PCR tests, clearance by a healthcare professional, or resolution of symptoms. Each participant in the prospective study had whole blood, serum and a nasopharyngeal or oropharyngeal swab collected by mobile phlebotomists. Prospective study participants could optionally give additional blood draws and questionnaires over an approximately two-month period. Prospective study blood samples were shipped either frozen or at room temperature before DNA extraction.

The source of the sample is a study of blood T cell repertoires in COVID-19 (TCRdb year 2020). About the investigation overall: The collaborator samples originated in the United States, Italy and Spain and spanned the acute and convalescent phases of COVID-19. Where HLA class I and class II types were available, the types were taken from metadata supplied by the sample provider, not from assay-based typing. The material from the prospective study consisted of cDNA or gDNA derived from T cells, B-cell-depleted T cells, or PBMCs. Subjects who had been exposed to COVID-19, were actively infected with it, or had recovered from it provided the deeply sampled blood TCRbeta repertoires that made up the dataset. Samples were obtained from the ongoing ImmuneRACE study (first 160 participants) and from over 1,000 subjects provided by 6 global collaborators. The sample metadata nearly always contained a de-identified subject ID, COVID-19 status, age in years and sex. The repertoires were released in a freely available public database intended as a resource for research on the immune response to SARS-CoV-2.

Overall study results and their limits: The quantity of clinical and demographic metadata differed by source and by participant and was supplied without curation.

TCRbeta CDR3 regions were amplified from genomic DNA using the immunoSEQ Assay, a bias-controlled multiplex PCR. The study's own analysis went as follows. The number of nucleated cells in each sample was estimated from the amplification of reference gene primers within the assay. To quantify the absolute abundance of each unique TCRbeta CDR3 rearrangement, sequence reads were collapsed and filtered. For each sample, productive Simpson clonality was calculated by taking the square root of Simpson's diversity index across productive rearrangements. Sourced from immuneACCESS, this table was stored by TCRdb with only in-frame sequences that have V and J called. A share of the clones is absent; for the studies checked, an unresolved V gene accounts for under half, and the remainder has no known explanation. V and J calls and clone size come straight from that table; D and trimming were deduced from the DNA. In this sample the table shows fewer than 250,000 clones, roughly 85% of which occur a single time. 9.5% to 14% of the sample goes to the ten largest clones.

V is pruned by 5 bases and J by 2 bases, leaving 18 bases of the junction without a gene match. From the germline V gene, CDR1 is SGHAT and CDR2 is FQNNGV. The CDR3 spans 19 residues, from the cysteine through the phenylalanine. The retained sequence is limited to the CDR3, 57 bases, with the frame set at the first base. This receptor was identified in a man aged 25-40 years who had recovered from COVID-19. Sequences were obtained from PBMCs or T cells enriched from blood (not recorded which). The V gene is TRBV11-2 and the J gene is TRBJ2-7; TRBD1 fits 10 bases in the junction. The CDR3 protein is CASSPARRQGAGDPYEQYF. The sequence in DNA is TGTGCCAGCAGCCCGGCGAGGAGACAGGGGGCTGGGGATCCCTACGAGCAGTACTTC.